These 2 T cell receptor beta chains originate from one sample sequenced in a study of blood T cell repertoires in COVID-19 (TCRdb year 2020). The receptor library was made with the immunoSEQ multiplex PCR assay. The table was pulled from immuneACCESS by TCRdb, which kept in-frame rearrangements only. Such tables lose some clones; where checked, under half of the loss comes from unresolved V genes, and the rest has no known cause. Here the sample has over 600,000 clones; just under 90% occur a single time. Jointly, the top ten make up roughly 0.25% of the sample. Sequenced input: peripheral blood. These receptor sequences come from a young woman with acute or convalescent COVID-19.

The J gene is TRBJ1-3, the V gene TRBV7-9, with a possible D match to TRBD1 (6 bases). The CDR3 has 15 residues. The germline V gene has CDR1 SEHNR and CDR2 FQNEAQ (reference sequence). V lost 0 bases, J lost 2 bases, and 8 bases lay in between. The chain's CDR3 is CASSLAGATGNTIYF. In nucleotides, the CDR3 is TGTGCCAGCAGCTTAGCGGGGGCAACTGGAAACACCATATATTTT. Full variable domain (outside the CDR3, taken from reference TRBV7-9 and TRBJ1-3): DTGVSQNPRHKITKRGQNVTFRCDPISEHNRLYWYRQTLGQGPEFLTYFQNEAQLEKSRLLSDRFSAERPKGSFSTLEIQRTEQGDSAMYLCASSLAGATGNTIYFGEGSWLTVV.

V gene TRBV18 combines with J gene TRBJ1-2, with 8 bases that match TRBD1. V was clipped by 6 bases and J by 2 bases; unmatched bases: 8. The CDR3 is made up of 15 amino acids. Germline V gene data show CDR1 as KGHSH and CDR2 as LQKENI. The CDR3 loop reads CASSPGDRKNYGYTF. CDR3 bases: TGTGCCAGCTCTCCGGGGGACAGGAAAAACTATGGCTACACCTTC.